This T cell receptor beta chain comes out of a study of cytomegalovirus exposure and HLA in healthy donors. Overall study findings and caveats: Several top significant clusters appeared, in a later analysis, to be linked to common viral pathogens. TRBV6-2, TRBV6-3 and other indistinguishable V segments were excluded.

This clone is labeled as medium-sized. As yet, its antigen is unknown. Germline V gene data show CDR1 as SQVTM and CDR2 as ANQGSEA. This CDR3 has 14 residues. V gave up 5 bases and J gave up 7 bases; unmatched junction bases: 10. Vbeta (60) and Jbeta (13) primers were used in the PCR. Some clones are missing from TCRdb's copy, which holds only in-frame ones; the method was immunoSEQ multiplex PCR. Of around 110,000 clones detected, about 80% appear once; the ten largest clones hold 7.8%. V gene TRBV29-1 combines with J gene TRBJ2-1; 8 bases align to TRBD2. The receptor was isolated from a man aged 25-45 years in good health and CMV-seronegative. Sequencing used PBMCs. The CDR3 sequence is CSVRGGHVGNEQFF. The DNA for the CDR3 is TGCAGCGTTCGGGGGGGGCATGTAGGAAATGAGCAGTTCTTC.